Listed here is a single T cell receptor (beta chain). This clone was seen only once. The antigen it binds to is not known. No base qualities exist here, and no much larger clone lies one base off it. The source of the sample is a study of CD4 T cells in relation to SARS-CoV-2 and coronaviruses listed by TCRdb under 2021. About the study as a whole: Shared crossreactive spike epitopes were mapped to their HLA restriction using patient-derived lymphoblastoid cell lines. At the level of individual TCR clonotypes, the study measured memory CD4+ T cell crossreactivity between SARS-CoV-2 spike protein and common cold coronavirus spike proteins. The Adaptive Biotechnologies TCR-sequencing kit was used to sequence samples from a few pre-COVID donors and the naive versus memory experiments, while other data came from Illumina-based sequencing. For other donors in the study, expansion assays were sequenced with a different, Illumina-based TCR-beta assay. Overall study outcomes, separate from this receptor: Because no donor provided both pre-pandemic and post-infection samples, tracing the source of pre-existing responses was limited. Sequencing naive versus memory cells indicated that the assay picks up memory recall responses, not primary responses primed during culture. Since the crossreactivity analysis centred on spike protein, crossreactivity against other viral proteins was not assessed. Memory CD4+ clonotypes crossrecognizing SARS-CoV-2 and at least one common cold coronavirus spike were found in around three fifths of donors. Crossreactive clones showed significantly weaker SARS-CoV-2-driven expansion than monoreactive clones, consistent with antigenic imprinting. The study was constrained by small numbers of patients and of tested TCRs.

CD4+ T cells from unexposed donors were collected before the COVID-19 pandemic (2011-2018). Naive and memory CD4+ T cells were separated from cryopreserved PBMCs through CD4 enrichment, which was followed by EasySep naive CD4+ T cell enrichment. The leukapheresis product used for the unexposed donors was purchased from a commercial source. Ficoll-Paque PLUS gradient centrifugation was used to isolate PBMCs from leukapheresis product or whole blood. PBMCs were either used fresh in the expansion assay or cryopreserved at -140 degrees C. The QIAamp Micro DNA Kit was used to extract genomic DNA from the CD4+ T cells. Uncultured naive and memory CD4+ T cell DNA received deep-resolution immunoSEQ TCR-beta sequencing. As for the authors' bioinformatics: Preprocessing removed nonproductive sequences and CDR3s not starting with C, not ending with F or W, or shorter than 7 amino acids. Cultured and uncultured naive and memory CD4+ repertoires were searched for CDR3s previously identified as spike- and CEF-reactive. After three terminal residues were trimmed from each end, CDR3 homology was quantified as pairwise Levenshtein distance using the stringdist R package. TCRdb obtained this table from immuneACCESS and retained in-frame rearrangements with V and J assigned. These tables miss some clones; where compared with another copy, unresolved V genes account for less than half of the shortfall, and the remainder is unexplained. That table supplies the V and J calls and clone size; D and trimming were determined from the DNA. Across this sample there are tens of thousands of clones, with about 92% seen only once. The leading ten clones occupy around 0.23% of the sample.

Per the germline V gene, SGHTA is the CDR1 and FQGNSA is the CDR2. V is cut by 5 bases and J by 4 bases, and the space between the germline ends is 10 bases. The CDR3 has 13 amino acids, counting the end cysteine and phenylalanine. The only DNA kept is the CDR3, 39 bases in frame from the first base. The source is a human donor in good health. The V and J segments used are TRBV7-2 and TRBJ2-3, with TRBD1 perhaps the D gene, on 6 matching bases. Sequencing was carried out using naive CD4+ T cells from PBMCs. The sample's cell subset or site label, decoded: naive CD4+ T cells isolated by negative enrichment. CDR3 protein: CASSQDRSDTQYF. The DNA sequence follows: TGTGCCAGCAGCCAGGACAGATCAGATACGCAGTATTTT.